Listed below are T cell receptor beta chains from one sample, sequenced in a study of technical replicates of blood from several donors. The data were produced by immunoSEQ multiplex PCR, yet TCRdb's version contains in-frame clones alone and is incomplete. The sample comprises nearly 80,000 clones, roughly 91% of which are singletons, and 0.3% to 0.45% rests with the top ten. The sequenced sample consisted of T cells isolated from PBMCs. These receptors came from a human donor in good health. Both conserved end residues are part of each CDR3. Fields, in order: clone size, CDR3 length, D gene, V gene, J gene, CDR3 DNA, CDR3 protein. A D gene is named only where the DNA matches it firmly. Clone size appears in some rows only: once, few, many, or a class for an expanded clone.

-	13	TRBD2	TRBV6-5	TRBJ2-1	TGTGCCACCGGACTAGCGGGGTACAATGAGCAGTTCTTC	CATGLAGYNEQFF
-	14	TRBD1	TRBV28	TRBJ2-5	TGTGCCAGCAGGGGGACAGGGGGCCTCGAGACCCAGTACTTC	CASRGTGGLETQYF
once	15	-	TRBV6-1	TRBJ1-4	TGTGCCAGCAGTAAGGCAGTGAGGAAAGATGAAAAACTGTTTTTT	CASSKAVRKDEKLFF
-	17	-	TRBV2	TRBJ1-2	TGTGCCACCGAGGGGGTCGACAGACACTTTCTCAACTATGGCTACACCTTC	CATEGVDRHFLNYGYTF
-	14	-	TRBV10-2	TRBJ1-1	TGCGCCAGCAGTGAGTCCACGGGGATCGCTGAAGCTTTCTTT	CASSESTGIAEAFF
once	15	TRBD2	TRBV27	TRBJ2-7	TGTGCCAGCAGTTTGATGCCGGGAGGGTCCTACGAGCAGTACTTC	CASSLMPGGSYEQYF
few	11	-	TRBV21-1	TRBJ1-1	TGTGCCAGCAGAGGGGGCACTGAAGCTTTCTTT	CASRGGTEAFF
-	17	TRBD1	TRBV11-2	TRBJ1-5	TGTGCCAGCAGCCACACCCCGGGACAGGGGGCAAATCAGCCCCAGCATTTT	CASSHTPGQGANQPQHF
-	17	-	TRBV7-9	TRBJ1-3	TGTGCCAGCAGCCCCACCCTGGGGGACTCACTTGGAAACACCATATATTTT	CASSPTLGDSLGNTIYF
-	13	-	TRBV9	TRBJ2-1	TGTGCCAGCAGCGTGACAGGTGGGACGGGGCAGTTCTTC	CASSVTGGTGQFF
-	13	TRBD2	TRBV6-1	TRBJ2-1	TGTGCCAGCTACGGGGGGGGATACAATGAGCAGTTCTTC	CASYGGGYNEQFF
-	14	-	TRBV7-6	TRBJ2-2	TGTGCCAGCCTGGAGGGAGTATTATCCGGGGAGCTGTTTTTT	CASLEGVLSGELFF
-	12	TRBD2	TRBV6-5	TRBJ2-1	TGTGCCAGCGGCGGGGGGTACAATGAGCAGTTCTTC	CASGGGYNEQFF
-	15	TRBD1	TRBV7-3	TRBJ1-1	TGTGCCAGCAGCTTAGGGACAGGACAGAACACTGAAGCTTTCTTT	CASSLGTGQNTEAFF
-	14	-	TRBV5-1	TRBJ1-4	TGCGCCAGCAGCGACCCGGGGGGAGATGAAAAACTGTTTTTT	CASSDPGGDEKLFF
-	14	-	TRBV10-3	TRBJ2-3	TGTGCCATCAGTGCCTCGGGAGCGGGAGATACGCAGTATTTT	CAISASGAGDTQYF
-	17	-	TRBV7-2	TRBJ1-5	TGTGCCAGCAGCCTCCCTCCTGGAGGGACGGGAGATCAGCCCCAGCATTTT	CASSLPPGGTGDQPQHF
once	13	-	TRBV5-4	TRBJ1-2	TGTGCCAGCAGCCAACAGGGCTACTATGGCTACACCTTC	CASSQQGYYGYTF
-	17	TRBD1	TRBV27	TRBJ2-7	TGTGCCAGCAGTTCCCAATTCCGACAGGGTTGGGCCTACGAGCAGTACTTC	CASSSQFRQGWAYEQYF
once	14	TRBD1	TRBV30	TRBJ1-5	TGTGCCTGGAGCCTCGGGACAGCTAATCAGCCCCAGCATTTT	CAWSLGTANQPQHF
-	12	-	TRBV5-4	TRBJ1-1	TGTGCCAGCAGCCATTCGGTGACTGAAGCTTTCTTT	CASSHSVTEAFF
-	14	TRBD1	TRBV5-4	TRBJ1-2	TGTGCCAGCAGCTCCCAGGGGGTCGACTATGGCTACACCTTC	CASSSQGVDYGYTF
-	16	-	TRBV7-9	TRBJ1-4	TGTGCCAGCAGCCCCGGGGTGCCCGGAACTAATGAAAAACTGTTTTTT	CASSPGVPGTNEKLFF
-	14	-	TRBV6-6	TRBJ2-5	TGTGCCAGCACCTTCAGCAGGGGTACGGAGACCCAGTACTTC	CASTFSRGTETQYF
-	14	-	TRBV6-1	TRBJ1-4	TGTGCCAGCAGTGGGAGGGTAGGGTATGAAAAACTGTTTTTT	CASSGRVGYEKLFF
-	15	-	TRBV5-4	TRBJ2-2	TGTGCCAGCAGCCTGACTAGTCTCGACACCGGGGAGCTGTTTTTT	CASSLTSLDTGELFF
-	12	-	TRBV29-1	TRBJ2-1	TGCAGCGCTACGACGGGGTACAATGAGCAGTTCTTC	CSATTGYNEQFF
-	15	TRBD2	TRBV7-2	TRBJ2-3	TGTGCCAGCAGCTTAGGGCTAGCGGGAGGAGATACGCAGTATTTT	CASSLGLAGGDTQYF
-	16	TRBD1	TRBV7-9	TRBJ2-7	TGTGCCAGCAGCTTAGTTCTCCCAGGGGGAACCTACGAGCAGTACTTC	CASSLVLPGGTYEQYF
-	14	TRBD1	TRBV9	TRBJ2-7	TGTGCCAGCAGCGTCGGACAGGGGGGGGACGAGCAGTACTTC	CASSVGQGGDEQYF
few	12	-	TRBV7-9	TRBJ1-1	TGTGCCAGCAGCTTTGGGTCAGGCGAAGCTTTCTTT	CASSFGSGEAFF
-	13	-	TRBV5-6	TRBJ1-5	TGTGCCAGCAGCGAACAGGCAGGACAGCCCCAGCATTTT	CASSEQAGQPQHF
-	15	-	TRBV9	TRBJ1-1	TGTGCCAGCAGCCCTACCCCTTCATTCCCCGGGGGAGCTTTCTTT	CASSPTPSFPGGAFF
-	13	TRBD1	TRBV19	TRBJ1-4	TGTGCCAGCAAAGACAGGGGCGCTGAAAAACTGTTTTTT	CASKDRGAEKLFF
-	15	-	TRBV27	TRBJ2-3	TGTGCCAGCAGTTGGGGCGGGACGTACACAGATACGCAGTATTTT	CASSWGGTYTDTQYF
-	14	-	TRBV7-2	TRBJ2-3	TGTGCCAGCAGCTTAGTACCTAGTCCAGATACGCAGTATTTT	CASSLVPSPDTQYF
-	13	-	TRBV28	TRBJ2-4	TGTGCCAGCAGTTTCGGAGTTAAAAACATTCAGTACTTC	CASSFGVKNIQYF
-	16	-	TRBV4-2	TRBJ2-1	TGTGCCAGCAGCCAAGAAGGTACTAGCAGCTACAATGAGCAGTTCTTC	CASSQEGTSSYNEQFF
-	13	-	TRBV11-2	TRBJ1-1	TGTGCCAGCAGCTTTTGGGCGAACACTGAAGCTTTCTTT	CASSFWANTEAFF
once	14	-	TRBV11-2	TRBJ2-5	TGTGCCAGCAGCTTCAGGGGTCCCGGGGAGACCCAGTACTTC	CASSFRGPGETQYF
-	17	-	TRBV11-2	TRBJ2-2	TGTGCCAGCAGCTTATCAGTGGCGGGGTCGCTCACCGGGGAGCTGTTTTTT	CASSLSVAGSLTGELFF
-	15	-	TRBV4-1	TRBJ1-1	TGCGCCAGCAGCCTACCCAGGGGCATTTACACTGAAGCTTTCTTT	CASSLPRGIYTEAFF
-	15	-	TRBV5-1	TRBJ2-2	TGCGCCAGCAGCTTGGTCGACAGAAACACCGGGGAGCTGTTTTTT	CASSLVDRNTGELFF
-	18	TRBD2	TRBV18	TRBJ2-1	TGTGCCAGCTCACCTTCCAGCGGGAGGGTAGGGTCCTACAATGAGCAGTTCTTC	CASSPSSGRVGSYNEQFF
-	16	-	TRBV13	TRBJ2-7	TGTGCCAGCAGCTTCGGGCTGACTAGTCTCATCTACGAGCAGTACTTC	CASSFGLTSLIYEQYF
-	11	-	TRBV27	TRBJ1-1	TGTGCCAGCAGTCGGGGGACTGAAGCTTTCTTT	CASSRGTEAFF
-	16	-	TRBV4-3	TRBJ2-7	TGCGCCAGCAGCCTAAGGATGGCGGCTCCGAAGGACGAGCAGTACTTC	CASSLRMAAPKDEQYF
-	17	-	TRBV4-1	TRBJ2-1	TGCGCCAGCAGCCAGGGTCCGGTCGGCAGGTACTACAATGAGCAGTTCTTC	CASSQGPVGRYYNEQFF
-	16	-	TRBV19	TRBJ1-5	TGTGCCAGTAGTATAGAAGACAGGTGGACGGATCAGCCCCAGCATTTT	CASSIEDRWTDQPQHF